The T cell receptor (beta chain) under discussion was sequenced for a study of blood T cell repertoires in COVID-19. Overall study context: Acute and convalescent COVID-19 samples came from the United States, Italy and Spain. PBMCs, B-cell-depleted T cells, or T cells were the source of the cDNA or gDNA that made up the material.

Authors' processing steps: The authors estimated nucleated cell counts from reference gene primer amplification. Sequenced by immunoSEQ multiplex PCR; TCRdb stores in-frame clones only, minus some. The DNA was the basis for D and trimming; V, J and clone size are from that table. This sample has about 130,000 clones, with approximately 85% found just once. The sequence was collected from a human donor in a cohort sampled during active COVID-19. Sequencing was carried out using peripheral blood.

The CDR3 DNA reads TGTGCCTGGAGTTGGGGGGGCGAGCAGTACTTC. It encodes CAWSWGGEQYF. The rearrangement links TRBV30 to TRBJ2-7; 7 nucleotides line up with TRBD2. The CDR3 extends over 11 amino acids. V lost 2 bases to trimming and J lost 6 bases; unmatched junction nucleotides: 1. Germline lookup yields CDR1 GTSNPN and CDR2 SVGIG (reference sequence).